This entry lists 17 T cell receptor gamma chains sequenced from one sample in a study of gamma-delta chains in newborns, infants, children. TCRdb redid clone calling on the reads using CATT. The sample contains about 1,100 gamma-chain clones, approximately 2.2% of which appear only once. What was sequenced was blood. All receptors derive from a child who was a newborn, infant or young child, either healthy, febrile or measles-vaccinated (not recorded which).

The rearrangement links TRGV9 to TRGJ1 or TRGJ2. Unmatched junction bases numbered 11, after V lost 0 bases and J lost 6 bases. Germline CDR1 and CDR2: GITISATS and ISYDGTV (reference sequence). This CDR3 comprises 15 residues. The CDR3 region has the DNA TGTGCCTTGTGGGAGGTGGAAGAGGGGGTTTATAAGAAACTCTTT. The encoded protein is CALWEVEEGVYKKLF.

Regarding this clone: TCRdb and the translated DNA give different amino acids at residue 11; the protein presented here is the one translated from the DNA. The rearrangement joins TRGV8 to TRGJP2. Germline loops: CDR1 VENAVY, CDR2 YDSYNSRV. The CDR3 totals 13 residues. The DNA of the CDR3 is TGTGCCACCTGGGACCGTAGTGATTGGATCGAGACGTTT. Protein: CATWDRSDWIETF.

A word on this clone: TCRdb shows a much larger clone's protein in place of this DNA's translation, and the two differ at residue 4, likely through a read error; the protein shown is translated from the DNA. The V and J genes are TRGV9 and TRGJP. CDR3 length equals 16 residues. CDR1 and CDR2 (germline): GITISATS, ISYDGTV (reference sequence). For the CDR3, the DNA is TGTGCCTTGCGGGAGGTGCAAGAGTTGGGCAAAAAAATCAAGGTATTT. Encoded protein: CALREVQELGKKIKVF.

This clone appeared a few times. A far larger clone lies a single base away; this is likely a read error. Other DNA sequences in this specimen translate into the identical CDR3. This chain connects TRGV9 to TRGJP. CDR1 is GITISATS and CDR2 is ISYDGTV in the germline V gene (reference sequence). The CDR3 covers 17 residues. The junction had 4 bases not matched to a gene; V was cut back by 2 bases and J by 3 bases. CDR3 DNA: TGTGCCTTGTGGGAGGCCAAGCAAGAGTTGGGCAAAAAAATCAAGGTATTT. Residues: CALWEAKQELGKKIKVF.

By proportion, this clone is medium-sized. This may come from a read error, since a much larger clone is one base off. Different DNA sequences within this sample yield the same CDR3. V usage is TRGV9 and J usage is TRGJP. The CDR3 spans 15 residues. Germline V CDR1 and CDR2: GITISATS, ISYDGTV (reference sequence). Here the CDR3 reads CALRDQELGKKIKVF. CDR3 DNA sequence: TGTGCCTTGCGGGATCAAGAGTTGGGCAAAAAAATCAAGGTATTT.

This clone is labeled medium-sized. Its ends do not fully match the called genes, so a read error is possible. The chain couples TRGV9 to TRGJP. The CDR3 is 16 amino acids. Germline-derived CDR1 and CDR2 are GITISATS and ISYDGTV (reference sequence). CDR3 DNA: TGTGCCTTATGGGAGGTGCAAGAGTTGGACAAAAAAATCAAGGTATTT. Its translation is CALWEVQELDKKIKVF.

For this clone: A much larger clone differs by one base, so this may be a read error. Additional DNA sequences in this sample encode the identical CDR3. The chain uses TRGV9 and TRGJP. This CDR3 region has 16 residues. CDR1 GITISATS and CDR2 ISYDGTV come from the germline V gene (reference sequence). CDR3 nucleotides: TGTGCCTTGTGGGAGGTGGGAGAGCTGGGCAAAAAAATCAAGGTATTT. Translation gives CALWEVGELGKKIKVF.

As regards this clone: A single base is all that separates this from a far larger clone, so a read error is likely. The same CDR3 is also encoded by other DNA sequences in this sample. CDR3 sequence: CALWEVHYYKKLF. In DNA form, the CDR3 reads TGTGCCTTGTGGGAGGTCCATTATTATAAGAAGCTCTTT. The chain links TRGV9 to TRGJ1 or TRGJ2. Germline V CDR1 and CDR2: GITISATS, ISYDGTV (reference sequence). The CDR3 runs to 13 residues.

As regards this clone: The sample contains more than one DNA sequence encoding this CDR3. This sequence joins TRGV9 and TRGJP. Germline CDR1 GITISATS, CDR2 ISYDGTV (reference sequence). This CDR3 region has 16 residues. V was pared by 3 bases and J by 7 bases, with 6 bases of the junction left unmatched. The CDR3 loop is CALWEIEELGKKIKVF. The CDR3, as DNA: TGTGCCTTGTGGGAGATTGAGGAGTTGGGCAAAAAAATCAAGGTATTT.

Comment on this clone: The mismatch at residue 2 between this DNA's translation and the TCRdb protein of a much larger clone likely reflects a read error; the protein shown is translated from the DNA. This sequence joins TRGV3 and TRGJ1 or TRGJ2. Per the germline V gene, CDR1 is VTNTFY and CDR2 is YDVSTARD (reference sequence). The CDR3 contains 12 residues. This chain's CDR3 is CTTWDRREGKLF. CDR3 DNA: TGTACCACCTGGGACAGGCGTGAGGGGAAACTCTTT.

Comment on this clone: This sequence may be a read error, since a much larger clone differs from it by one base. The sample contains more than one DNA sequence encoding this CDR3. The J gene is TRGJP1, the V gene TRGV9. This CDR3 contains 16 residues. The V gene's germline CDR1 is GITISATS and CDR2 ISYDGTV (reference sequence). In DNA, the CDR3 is TGCGCCTTGTGGGAGGGATACGATACCACTGGTTGGTTCAAGATATTT. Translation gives CALWEGYDTTGWFKIF.

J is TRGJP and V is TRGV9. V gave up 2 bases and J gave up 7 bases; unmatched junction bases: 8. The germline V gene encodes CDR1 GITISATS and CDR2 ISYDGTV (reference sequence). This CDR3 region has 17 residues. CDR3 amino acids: CALWEALRELGKKIKVF. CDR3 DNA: TGTGCCTTGTGGGAGGCCCTCCGGGAGTTGGGCAAAAAAATCAAGGTATTT.

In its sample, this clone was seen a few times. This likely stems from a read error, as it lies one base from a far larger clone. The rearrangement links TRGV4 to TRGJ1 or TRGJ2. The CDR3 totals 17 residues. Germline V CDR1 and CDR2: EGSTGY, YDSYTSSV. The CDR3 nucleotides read TGTGCCACCTGGGATGTTGGGTGGGCCAAGAATTATTATAAGAAACTCTTC. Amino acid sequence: CATWDVGWAKNYYKKLF.

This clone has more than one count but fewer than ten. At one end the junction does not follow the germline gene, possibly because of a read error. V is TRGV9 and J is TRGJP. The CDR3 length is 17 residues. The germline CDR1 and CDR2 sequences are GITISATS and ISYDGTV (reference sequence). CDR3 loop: CALWEVRVELDKKIKVF. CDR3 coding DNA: TGTGCCTTGTGGGAGGTGCGCGTAGAGTTGGACAAAAAAATCAAGGTATTT.

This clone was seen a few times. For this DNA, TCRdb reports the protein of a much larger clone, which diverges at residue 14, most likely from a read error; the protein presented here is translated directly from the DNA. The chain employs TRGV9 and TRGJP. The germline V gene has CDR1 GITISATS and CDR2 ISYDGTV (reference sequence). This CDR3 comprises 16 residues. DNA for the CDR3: TGTGCCTTGTGGGAGGTGCATACGTTGGGCAAAAAAATCATGGTATTT. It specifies CALWEVHTLGKKIMVF.

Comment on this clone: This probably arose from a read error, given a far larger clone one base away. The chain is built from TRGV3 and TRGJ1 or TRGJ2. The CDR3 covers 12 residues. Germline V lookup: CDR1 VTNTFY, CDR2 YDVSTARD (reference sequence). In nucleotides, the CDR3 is TGTGCCACCTGTGACAGACTGAGGGAGAAACTCTTT. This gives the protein CATCDRLREKLF.

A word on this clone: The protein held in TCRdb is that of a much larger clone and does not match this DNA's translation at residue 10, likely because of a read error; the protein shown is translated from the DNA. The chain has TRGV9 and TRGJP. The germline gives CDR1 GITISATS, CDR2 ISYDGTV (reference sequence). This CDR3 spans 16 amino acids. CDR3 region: CALWDTQELSKKIKVF. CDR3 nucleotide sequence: TGTGCCTTGTGGGACACGCAAGAGTTGAGCAAAAAAATCAAGGTATTT.